Listed below are T cell receptor beta chains from one sample, sequenced in a study. TCRdb reprocessed the 5' RACE reads with MiXCR, giving one entry per CDR3 protein. Among approximately 44,000 distinct CDR3 sequences listed, over 25% were seen once. The source material was memory CD4+ T cells sorted from a lymph node. The receptors shown here come from a female donor with breast cancer. The CDR3 runs from the conserved cysteine through the conserved F or W.

v_call,j_call,cdr3_aa
TRBV5-1,TRBJ1-1,CASSPDRGRTEAFF
TRBV4-1,TRBJ2-4,CASSGAYREGLGKNIQYF
TRBV24-1,TRBJ2-3,CATSEVGTDTQYF
TRBV7-3,TRBJ1-6,CASSLMGQGASPLHF
TRBV12-3/TRBV12-4,TRBJ2-1,CASSLTSGSTTNEQFF
TRBV5-1,TRBJ2-7,CASSFSPDRPHEQYF
TRBV5-1,TRBJ2-5,CASSLSQDWQGTQYF
TRBV12-3/TRBV12-4,TRBJ2-5,CASSYLGETQYF
TRBV6-5,TRBJ1-5,CASSYSTGSSQPQHF
TRBV12-3/TRBV12-4,TRBJ1-5,CASSFGGSLGAQHF
TRBV7-3,TRBJ2-2,CASSSGGAGTGELFF
TRBV7-6,TRBJ2-5,CTSSLMTGEETQYF
TRBV4-2,TRBJ2-5,CASSHRGLAGGPETQYF
TRBV5-1,TRBJ2-3,CASSRGDRIVTDTQYF
TRBV12-3/TRBV12-4,TRBJ2-7,CASSLELGQGAYEQYF
TRBV4-1,TRBJ2-1,CASSQGRLVLQGNEQFF
TRBV12-3/TRBV12-4,TRBJ1-5,CASSLRQGYQPQHF
TRBV5-4,TRBJ2-5,CASSPTGARGETQYF
TRBV27,TRBJ2-1,CASSSWASSYNEQFF
TRBV5-1,TRBJ1-2,CASSTGQGKHGYTF
TRBV5-1,TRBJ2-1,CASSALTSGRGNEQFF
TRBV9,TRBJ2-1,CASSAQTQGSEQFF
TRBV5-1,TRBJ2-3,CASSLNPGRSTDTQYF
TRBV20-1,TRBJ2-1,CSARDGDRGQREQFF
TRBV20-1,TRBJ2-1,CSGPRLAGAYDEQFF
TRBV27,TRBJ2-7,CASSPTRTGPYEQYF
TRBV14,TRBJ2-2,CASSQEGFRELFF
TRBV7-2,TRBJ2-3,CASSHTAGESDTQYF
TRBV29-1,TRBJ2-1,CSVERQLGYNEQFF
TRBV12-3/TRBV12-4,TRBJ1-1,CASSFFPPGKAFF
TRBV7-2,TRBJ2-7,CASSATGTGTYEQYF
TRBV6-6,TRBJ2-7,CASRRGTGDTREQYF
TRBV12-3/TRBV12-4,TRBJ2-7,CASSFGQAAYEQYF
TRBV5-1,TRBJ2-5,CASSLDTRGMETQYF
TRBV7-3,TRBJ1-1,CASSLTSMTEAFF